A selection of T cell receptor beta chains follows, all from one sample in a study of OX40 agonist ivuxolimab in advanced cancers. Some clones are missing from TCRdb's copy, which holds only in-frame ones; the method was immunoSEQ multiplex PCR. Seen here are 13,000 to 15,000 clones, around nine tenths observed once, and the top ten hold 6.5% to 8.5%. The starting material was CD4+ or CD8+ T cells sorted from blood, obtained in a trial of the OX40 agonist ivuxolimab. All receptors derive from an adult with an advanced solid tumor such as melanoma, head and neck, liver or kidney cancer. The CDR3 runs from the conserved cysteine through the conserved F or W. A D gene is named only where the DNA matches it firmly. Clone sizes are given selectively: once, few, many, or a class where the clone is expanded.

D gene,clone size,J gene,V gene,CDR3 DNA,CDR3 protein
-,-,TRBJ2-4,TRBV4-2,TGTGCCAGCAGCCAAGATTTAGGGGGGGGAAACATTCAGTACTTC,CASSQDLGGGNIQYF
-,few,TRBJ2-7,TRBV9,TGTGCCAGCAGCGTAGATGCGGTATCCTACGAGCAGTACTTC,CASSVDAVSYEQYF
TRBD2,-,TRBJ2-7,TRBV9,TGTGCCAGCAGCTTGACTAGCGGGGGGGTAGAGCAGTACTTC,CASSLTSGGVEQYF
TRBD2,-,TRBJ2-2,TRBV5-1,TGCGCCAGCAGCTTTACGGGGGGAACCACCGGGGAGCTGTTTTTT,CASSFTGGTTGELFF
-,few,TRBJ1-1,TRBV19,TGTGCCAGTAGTATGGGGACCAGGGTCCTGAACACTGAAGCTTTCTTT,CASSMGTRVLNTEAFF
TRBD2,-,TRBJ2-7,TRBV6-6,TGTGCCAGCAGTTACAATCCTAGCGGGTACGAGCAGTACTTC,CASSYNPSGYEQYF
-,once,TRBJ2-7,TRBV18,TGTGCCAGCTCACCGACGAACGCTGACTACGAGCAGTACTTC,CASSPTNADYEQYF
-,-,TRBJ1-1,TRBV5-1,TGCGCCAGCAGCTTGGGGGGCTTATTTGAAGCTTTCTTT,CASSLGGLFEAFF
-,-,TRBJ1-3,TRBV11-2,TGTGCCAGCAGCTTAGATACGGCTAAAGGAAACACCATATATTTT,CASSLDTAKGNTIYF
TRBD1,-,TRBJ1-6,TRBV19,TGTGCCAGTAGTACGTCTACAGGGGGCCGGGGTTCACCCCTCCACTTT,CASSTSTGGRGSPLHF
TRBD1,-,TRBJ1-2,TRBV6-5,TGTGCCAGCAGTTACCAAAACAACAGGGGTGGCTATGGCTACACCTTC,CASSYQNNRGGYGYTF
TRBD2,-,TRBJ2-7,TRBV6-5,TGTGCCAGCAGTTACGGAGCGGGGAGCTCCTACGAGCAGTACTTC,CASSYGAGSSYEQYF
TRBD1,-,TRBJ2-2,TRBV6-1,TGTGCCAGCAAGGGGACAGCGAACACCGGGGAGCTGTTTTTT,CASKGTANTGELFF
TRBD2,-,TRBJ2-7,TRBV4-1,TGCGCCAGCAGCCAAGATATTAGCGGGGGGGCCTACGAGCAGTACTTC,CASSQDISGGAYEQYF
TRBD1,-,TRBJ2-2,TRBV5-4,TGTGCCAGCAGCCGACAGGGTTCTACCGGGGAGCTGTTTTTT,CASSRQGSTGELFF
-,-,TRBJ2-5,TRBV6-1,TGTGCCAGCAGTGGGGGTGGGAGTCGGGAGACCCAGTACTTC,CASSGGGSRETQYF
-,-,TRBJ2-2,TRBV29-1,TGCAGCGTAACTTGGACTACTCTAACCGGGGAGCTGTTTTTT,CSVTWTTLTGELFF
TRBD1,-,TRBJ2-2,TRBV7-3,TGTGCCAGCAGCCGTGACAGGGCTTTGAACACCGGGGAGCTGTTTTTT,CASSRDRALNTGELFF
TRBD1,-,TRBJ2-7,TRBV4-1,TGCGCCAGCAGCCAAGTGGGACAGGCCGACGAGCAGTACTTC,CASSQVGQADEQYF
-,-,TRBJ2-7,TRBV6-6,TGTGCCAGCAGTCGGGACGGTTACTACGAGCAGTACTTC,CASSRDGYYEQYF
TRBD1,-,TRBJ2-7,TRBV6-1,TGTGCCAGCACCCGGGACAGGGTGACCTACGAGCAGTACTTC,CASTRDRVTYEQYF
TRBD1,-,TRBJ2-7,TRBV7-9,TGTGCCAGCAGCTTAGGGACAGGGGTCTACGAGCAGTACTTC,CASSLGTGVYEQYF
TRBD1,-,TRBJ2-5,TRBV10-2,TGCGCCAGCAGTGCTTCGACAGGGATGGAGACCCAGTACTTC,CASSASTGMETQYF
-,-,TRBJ2-5,TRBV5-1,TGCGCCAGCAGCTTGGATAGCGCGGGGGAGACCCAGTACTTC,CASSLDSAGETQYF
TRBD1,-,TRBJ1-2,TRBV5-1,TGCGCCAGCAGCCGCACAGGGGAATCGGATGGCTACACCTTC,CASSRTGESDGYTF
-,-,TRBJ1-6,TRBV6-1,TGTGCCAGCAGTGCCGTTGAGAATTCACCCCTCCACTTT,CASSAVENSPLHF
-,-,TRBJ1-1,TRBV7-2,TGTGCCAGCAGCCCAGAGGGGTATGGGAACACTGAAGCTTTCTTT,CASSPEGYGNTEAFF
TRBD2,few,TRBJ2-1,TRBV7-6,TGTGCCAGCAGCTTAGGCGCGACTAGCGGGGGAGTCAGCTCCTACAATGAGCAGTTCTTC,CASSLGATSGGVSSYNEQFF
-,-,TRBJ1-5,TRBV19,TGTGCCAGTAGCCTTCAAAGGGGTCAGCCCCAGCATTTT,CASSLQRGQPQHF
-,-,TRBJ2-1,TRBV6-6,TGTGCCAGCAGTTACGGGGACTCGCGCTACAATGAGCAGTTCTTC,CASSYGDSRYNEQFF
-,-,TRBJ1-2,TRBV6-4,TGTGCCAGCAGTGTCGGCGCAGGGACTGGCTACACCTTC,CASSVGAGTGYTF
TRBD1,-,TRBJ1-4,TRBV6-1,TGTGCCAGCAGTCATGACAGGGGGCATGAAAAACTGTTTTTT,CASSHDRGHEKLFF
-,-,TRBJ1-5,TRBV30,TGTGCCTGGAGCGTCAGGGGAGGGAGCAATCAGCCCCAGCATTTT,CAWSVRGGSNQPQHF
-,-,TRBJ2-1,TRBV28,TGTGCCAGCAGCGACAGGAGAAATGAGCAGTTCTTC,CASSDRRNEQFF
-,-,TRBJ2-1,TRBV5-1,TGCGCCAGCAGCGTCGGACCAGGGTTTGACTATGAGCAGTTCTTC,CASSVGPGFDYEQFF
-,-,TRBJ1-2,TRBV30,TGTGCCTGGAGTGTTGCCGTCGGCGCTAACTATGGCTACACCTTC,CAWSVAVGANYGYTF
-,-,TRBJ2-2,TRBV19,TGTGCCAGTAGTATAGATCCCGGGGAGCTGTTTTTT,CASSIDPGELFF
-,-,TRBJ1-2,TRBV9,TGTGCCAGCAGCGCATCGGACAGATCCTATGGCTACACCTTC,CASSASDRSYGYTF
-,-,TRBJ2-5,TRBV6-1,TGTGCCAGCAGTTTGGGGTCGATAGGGCAAGAGACCCAGTACTTC,CASSLGSIGQETQYF
TRBD1,-,TRBJ1-4,TRBV7-9,TGTGCCAGCAGCGCCGACAGGGGTTTAGGGGAAAAACTGTTTTTT,CASSADRGLGEKLFF
TRBD1,-,TRBJ1-5,TRBV5-1,TGCGCCAGCAGCCGGACAGGTCATAGCAATCAGCCCCAGCATTTT,CASSRTGHSNQPQHF
TRBD2,-,TRBJ2-7,TRBV6-1,TGTGCCAGCATTGCGGGGGGTAGAGTCTACGAGCAGTACTTC,CASIAGGRVYEQYF
-,-,TRBJ2-3,TRBV5-1,TGCGCCAGCAGCGTCGACAGCACAGATACGCAGTATTTT,CASSVDSTDTQYF
-,-,TRBJ2-1,TRBV27,TGTGCCAGCACCCCGGACCGAAGCTCCTACAATGAGCAGTTCTTC,CASTPDRSSYNEQFF
-,-,TRBJ1-4,TRBV7-2,TGTGCCAGCAGCTTAGGTAATAGAGAACTGTTTTTT,CASSLGNRELFF
TRBD1,-,TRBJ1-1,TRBV11-2,TGTGCCAGCAGCGGGACAGGAGGAAACACTGAAGCTTTCTTT,CASSGTGGNTEAFF
TRBD1,-,TRBJ1-1,TRBV5-4,TGTGCTAGCAGCTTAAGAGCAGGACAGGGTTACACTGAAGCTTTCTTT,CASSLRAGQGYTEAFF
-,-,TRBJ2-3,TRBV5-1,TGCGCCAGCAGCGGGGGGGGCCGGACAGATACGCAGTATTTT,CASSGGGRTDTQYF
-,few,TRBJ1-2,TRBV7-2,TGTGCCAGCAGCTTAAAGCTTGATAAGGTTGCCTACACCTTC,CASSLKLDKVAYTF